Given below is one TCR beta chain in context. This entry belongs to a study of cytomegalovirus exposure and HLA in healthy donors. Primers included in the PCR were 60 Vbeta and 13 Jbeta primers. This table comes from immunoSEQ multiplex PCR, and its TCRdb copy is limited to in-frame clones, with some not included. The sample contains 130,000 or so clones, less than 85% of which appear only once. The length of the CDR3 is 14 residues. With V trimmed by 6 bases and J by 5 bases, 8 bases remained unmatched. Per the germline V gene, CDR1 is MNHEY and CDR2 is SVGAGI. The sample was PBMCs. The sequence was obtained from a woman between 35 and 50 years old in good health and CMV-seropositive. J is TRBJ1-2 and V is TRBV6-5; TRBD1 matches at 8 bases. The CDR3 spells CASSRTQGAYGYTF. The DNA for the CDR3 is TGTGCCAGCAGCCGCACGCAGGGGGCGTATGGCTACACCTTC.